This record concerns one T cell receptor beta chain sequence. This receptor's antigen is unknown. Base quality data are lacking; no much larger clone is found one base away. The library was made by PCR. Sequencing used an Illumina HiSeq 2500. Molecular barcoding was employed in the preparation of TCR libraries, with unique molecular identifiers being used to normalize TCRbeta repertoire quantification. In TCRdb, the public reads were trimmed at Q25 with fastp and aligned with MiXCR, with productive beta chains retained. Each entry is one CDR3 protein sequence, shown with its most common DNA and genes. The sample yields a few hundred thousand distinct CDR3 sequences; around 27% were counted once. The ten largest clones capture 35% to 40% of the sample. This sample was taken from a study of T-cell reconstitution after alpha-beta-depleted transplantation in children (dated by TCRdb to 2015 to 2016). As for the study more broadly: The study quantitatively tracked T-cell immune reconstitution after TCRalphabeta/CD19-depleted allogeneic hematopoietic cell transplantation in children using TCR repertoire profiling.

Points the paper makes about the study in general: The apparently early recovery of alphabetaT-cell counts about two months after transplant reportedly depended on only several hundred rapidly expanded clones that came from non-depleted graft cells. In some patients, the high TCRbeta diversity seen at day 60 was put down to recipient T cells and intrathymic progenitors that had survived conditioning. Hyperexpanded clone frequencies declined over subsequent months; after one year, T-cell counts and TCRbeta diversity were mostly attributed to newly produced T cells.

What this sample's treatment or condition label stands for: allogeneic hematopoietic cell transplantation with graft depleted of TCRalphabeta T cells and CD19 B cells. TCRalphabeta/CD19-depleted allogeneic hematopoietic cell grafts were given to the transplant recipients, all of whom were children. The CDR3 starts with the cysteine, ends with the phenylalanine, and has 15 residues. Only the CDR3 part of the read is kept: 45 bases, read in frame from the first base. In the germline V gene, CDR1 corresponds to SGHRS and CDR2 to YFSETQ. V and J are trimmed by 4 bases and 3 bases, and the gene matches miss 8 bases of the junction.

This clonotype originated in a boy in the first two years of life with Wiskott-Aldrich syndrome, due to receive a stem cell transplant. Here the chain combines TRBV5-1 and TRBJ2-7, with TRBD1 identical over 9 junction bases. The sample in question was PBMCs, obtained before TCRalphabeta/CD19-depleted stem cell transplant. The CDR3 here reads CASSRRDRVIYEQYF. The sequence in DNA is TGCGCCAGCAGCCGTCGGGACAGGGTAATCTACGAGCAGTACTTC. Outside the CDR3, residues come from the reference TRBV5-1 and TRBJ2-7 proteins, so the full variable domain is: KAGVTQTPRYLIKTRGQQVTLSCSPISGHRSVSWYQQTPGQGLQFLFEYFSETQRNKGNFPGRFSGRQFSNSRSEMNVSTLELGDSALYLCASSRRDRVIYEQYFGPGTRLTVT.